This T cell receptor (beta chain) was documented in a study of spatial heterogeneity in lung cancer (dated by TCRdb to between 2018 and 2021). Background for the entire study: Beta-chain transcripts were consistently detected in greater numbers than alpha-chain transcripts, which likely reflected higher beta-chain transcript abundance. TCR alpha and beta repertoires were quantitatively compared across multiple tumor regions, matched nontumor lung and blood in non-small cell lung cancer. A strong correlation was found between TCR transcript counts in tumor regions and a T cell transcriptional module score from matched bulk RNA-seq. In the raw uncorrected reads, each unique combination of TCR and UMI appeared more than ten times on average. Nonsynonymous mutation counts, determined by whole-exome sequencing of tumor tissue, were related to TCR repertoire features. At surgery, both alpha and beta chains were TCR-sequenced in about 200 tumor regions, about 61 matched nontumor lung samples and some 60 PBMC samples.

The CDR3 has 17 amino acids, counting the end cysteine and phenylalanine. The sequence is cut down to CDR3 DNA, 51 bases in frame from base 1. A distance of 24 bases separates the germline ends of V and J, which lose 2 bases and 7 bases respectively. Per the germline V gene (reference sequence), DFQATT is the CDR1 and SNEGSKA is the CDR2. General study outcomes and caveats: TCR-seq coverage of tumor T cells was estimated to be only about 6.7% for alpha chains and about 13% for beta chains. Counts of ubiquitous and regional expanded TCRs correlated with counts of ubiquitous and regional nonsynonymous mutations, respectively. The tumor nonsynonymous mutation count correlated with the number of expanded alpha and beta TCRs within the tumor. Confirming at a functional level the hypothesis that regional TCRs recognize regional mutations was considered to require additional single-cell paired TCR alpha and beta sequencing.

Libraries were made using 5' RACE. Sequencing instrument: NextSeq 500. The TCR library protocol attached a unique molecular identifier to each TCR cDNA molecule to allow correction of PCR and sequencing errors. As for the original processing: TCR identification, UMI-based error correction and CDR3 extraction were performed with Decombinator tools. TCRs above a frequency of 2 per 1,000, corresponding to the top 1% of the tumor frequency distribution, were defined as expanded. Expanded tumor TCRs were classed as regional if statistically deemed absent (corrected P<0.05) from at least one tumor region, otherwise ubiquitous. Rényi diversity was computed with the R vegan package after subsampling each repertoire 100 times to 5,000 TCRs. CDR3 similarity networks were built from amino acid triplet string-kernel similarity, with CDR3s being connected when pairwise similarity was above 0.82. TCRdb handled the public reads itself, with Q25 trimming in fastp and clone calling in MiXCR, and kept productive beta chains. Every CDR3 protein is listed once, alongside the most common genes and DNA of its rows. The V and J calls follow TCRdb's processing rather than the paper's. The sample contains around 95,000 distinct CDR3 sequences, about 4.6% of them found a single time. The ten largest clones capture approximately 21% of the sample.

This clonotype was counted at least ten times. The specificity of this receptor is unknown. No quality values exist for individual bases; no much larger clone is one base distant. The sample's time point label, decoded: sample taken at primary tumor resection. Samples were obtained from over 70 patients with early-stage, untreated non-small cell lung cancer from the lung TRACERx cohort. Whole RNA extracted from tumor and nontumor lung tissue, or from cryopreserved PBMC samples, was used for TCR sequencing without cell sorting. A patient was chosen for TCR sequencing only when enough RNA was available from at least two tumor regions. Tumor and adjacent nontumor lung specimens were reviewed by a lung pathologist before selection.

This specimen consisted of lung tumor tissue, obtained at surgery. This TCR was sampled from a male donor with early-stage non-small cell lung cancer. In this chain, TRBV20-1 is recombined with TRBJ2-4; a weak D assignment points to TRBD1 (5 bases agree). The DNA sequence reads TGCAGTGCTAGAAAAGGGGTGGAGACAGACGGTAGCAACATTCAGTACTTC. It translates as CSARKGVETDGSNIQYF.